This TCR beta chain was profiled in a study of blood T cell repertoires in COVID-19. For the study at large: T cells, B-cell-depleted T cells, or PBMCs supplied cDNA or gDNA.

With 6 bases clipped from V and 2 bases from J, the junction kept 6 bases outside the gene matches. Germline-derived CDR1 and CDR2 are SNHLY and FYNNEI. The CDR3 spans 14 residues. In the original workflow: Scientists estimated how many nucleated cells there were by amplifying reference gene primers. Clones were read by immunoSEQ multiplex PCR, and TCRdb kept only the in-frame ones, dropping some. That table furnishes V, J and clone size, whereas the DNA furnished D and trimming. The sample holds fewer than 200,000 clones, 80% to 90% seen once. Sequences were obtained from peripheral blood. This sequence joins TRBV2 and TRBJ2-7; 8 bases are shared with TRBD2. The clonotype originates from a man in his forties who had recovered from COVID-19. The CDR3 region is CASRAAGGTYEQYF. Here the CDR3 DNA reads TGTGCCAGCAGGGCCGCGGGGGGAACCTACGAGCAGTACTTC.